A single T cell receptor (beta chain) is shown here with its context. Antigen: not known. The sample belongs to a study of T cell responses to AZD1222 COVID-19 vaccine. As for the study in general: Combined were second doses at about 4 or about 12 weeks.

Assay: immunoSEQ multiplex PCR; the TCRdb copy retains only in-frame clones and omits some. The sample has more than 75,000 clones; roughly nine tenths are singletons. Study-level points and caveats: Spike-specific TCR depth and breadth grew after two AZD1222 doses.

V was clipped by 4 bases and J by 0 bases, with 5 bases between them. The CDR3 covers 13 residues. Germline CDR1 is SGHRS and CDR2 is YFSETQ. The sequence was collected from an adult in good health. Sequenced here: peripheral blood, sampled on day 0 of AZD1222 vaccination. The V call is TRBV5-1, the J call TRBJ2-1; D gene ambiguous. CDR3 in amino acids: CASSLSSYNEQFF. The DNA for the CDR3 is TGCGCCAGCAGCCTGAGCTCCTACAATGAGCAGTTCTTC.